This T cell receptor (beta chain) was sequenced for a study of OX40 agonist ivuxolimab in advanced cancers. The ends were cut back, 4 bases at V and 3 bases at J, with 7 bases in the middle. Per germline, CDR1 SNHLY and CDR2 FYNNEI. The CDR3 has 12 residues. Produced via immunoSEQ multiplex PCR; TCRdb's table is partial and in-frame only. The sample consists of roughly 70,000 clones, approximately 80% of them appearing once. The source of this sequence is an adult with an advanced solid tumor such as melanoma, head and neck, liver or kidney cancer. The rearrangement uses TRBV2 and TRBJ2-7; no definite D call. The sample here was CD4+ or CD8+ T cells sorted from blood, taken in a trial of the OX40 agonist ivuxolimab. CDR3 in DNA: TGTGCCAGCAGTGCCGCTCACTACGAGCAGTACTTC. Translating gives CASSAAHYEQYF.